This T cell receptor beta chain was captured in a study of CD8 T cells in Susac syndrome. Study information: When their blood was taken, the Susac syndrome patients had either not yet had any therapy, were taking corticosteroids, or were taking intravenous immunoglobulin alone.

An amount of RNA that ranged from roughly 0.45 to 1 ug was reverse transcribed with random hexamers. TCRdb reprocessed the immunoSEQ multiplex PCR reads with MiXCR, giving one entry per CDR3 protein. The sample consists of under 150,000 distinct CDR3 sequences, almost 96% of them appearing once. The sample comprised CD4+ T cells from PBMCs. The TCR originated in a human donor with Susac syndrome.

CDR3 DNA: TGTGCCAGCAGTTCGGGTTATCAGCCCCAGCATTTT. Encoded protein: CASSSGYQPQHF. The V call is TRBV12-3 or TRBV12-4, the J call TRBJ1-5; no reliable D call. There are 12 residues in the CDR3. The V gene lost 4 bases and the J gene lost 5 bases, with 6 bases spanning the gap.